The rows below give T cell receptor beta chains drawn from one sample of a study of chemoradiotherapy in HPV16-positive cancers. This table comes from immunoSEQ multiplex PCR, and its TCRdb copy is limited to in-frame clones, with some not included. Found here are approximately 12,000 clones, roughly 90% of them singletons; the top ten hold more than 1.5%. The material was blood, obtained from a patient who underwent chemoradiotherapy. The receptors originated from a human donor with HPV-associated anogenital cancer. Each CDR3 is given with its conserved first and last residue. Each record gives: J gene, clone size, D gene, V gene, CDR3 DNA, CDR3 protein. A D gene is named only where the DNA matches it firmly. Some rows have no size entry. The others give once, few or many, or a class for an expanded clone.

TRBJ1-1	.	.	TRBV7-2	TGTGCCAGCAGCTTAGATCAGCTCACCTTCATGAACACTGAAGCTTTCTTT	CASSLDQLTFMNTEAFF
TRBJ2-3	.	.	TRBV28	TGTGCCAGCAGTTTGTACGGAGAAAGAACAGATACGCAGTATTTT	CASSLYGERTDTQYF
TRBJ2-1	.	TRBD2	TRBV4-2	TGTGCCAGCAGCCAAGCGGGGGCTAGCGGGGGTTACAATGAGCAGTTCTTC	CASSQAGASGGYNEQFF
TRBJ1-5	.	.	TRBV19	TGTGCCAGTAGTATAGGGGGGTCCAGGAATAGCAATCAGCCCCAGCATTTT	CASSIGGSRNSNQPQHF
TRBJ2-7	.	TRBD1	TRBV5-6	TGTGCCAGCAGCGGACGACAGGGGTTTTCGTCCTACGAGCAGTACTTC	CASSGRQGFSSYEQYF
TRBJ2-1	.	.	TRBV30	TGTGCCTGGAAGAGACTGCAGGGGAATGAGCAGTTCTTC	CAWKRLQGNEQFF
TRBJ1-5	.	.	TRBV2	TGTGCCAGCAGTGAAGGGGGCAGGGTCAATCAGCCCCAGCATTTT	CASSEGGRVNQPQHF
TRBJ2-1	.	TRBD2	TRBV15	TGTGCCACCAGCAGACTAGCGGGGGCTCCCCTCTCATACAATGAGCAGTTCTTC	CATSRLAGAPLSYNEQFF
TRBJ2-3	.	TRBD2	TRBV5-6	TGTGCCAGCAGAATACTAGCGGGGGACACAGATACGCAGTATTTT	CASRILAGDTDTQYF
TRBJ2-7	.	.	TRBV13	TGTGCCAGCAGCCCAATTGCGACTGGGTCCTACGAGCAGTACTTT	CASSPIATGSYEQYF
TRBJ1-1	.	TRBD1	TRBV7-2	TGTGCCAGCAGCGCCGGACAGGGCCACACTGAAGCTTTCTTT	CASSAGQGHTEAFF
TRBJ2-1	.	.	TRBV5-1	TGCGCCAGCAGCTTGGCGACAGGGAGGTACAATGAGCAGTTCTTC	CASSLATGRYNEQFF
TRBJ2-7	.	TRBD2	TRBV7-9	TGTGCCAGCAGCCGGGACTACTACGAGCAGTACTTC	CASSRDYYEQYF
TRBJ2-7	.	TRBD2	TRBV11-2	TGTGCCAGCAGAACCTTAGCGGGGTCGAACGAGCAGTACTTC	CASRTLAGSNEQYF
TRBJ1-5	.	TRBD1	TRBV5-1	TGCGCCAGCAGCCCCGACAGGGGGAATCAGCCCCAGCATTTT	CASSPDRGNQPQHF
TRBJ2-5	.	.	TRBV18	TGTGCCAGCTTCACGTGGGGGATGGAGACCCAGTACTTC	CASFTWGMETQYF
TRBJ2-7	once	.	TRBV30	TGTGCCTGGAGTGTTCGTAGGACTTTCTACGAGCAGTACTTC	CAWSVRRTFYEQYF
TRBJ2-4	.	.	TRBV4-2	TGTGCCAGCAGCCTGAGACAGGCTGACATTCAGTACTTC	CASSLRQADIQYF
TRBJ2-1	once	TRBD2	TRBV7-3	TGTGCCAGCAGCATCCTCGGACTAGCTGGGGAGCAGTTCTTC	CASSILGLAGEQFF
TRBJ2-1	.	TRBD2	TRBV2	TGTGCCAGCAGTTCCCGGACTAGCTCCTACAATGAGCAGTTCTTC	CASSSRTSSYNEQFF
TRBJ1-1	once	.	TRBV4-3	TGCGCCAGCAGCCAGGGGACCGGAGTATCCAGGGCTTTCTTT	CASSQGTGVSRAFF
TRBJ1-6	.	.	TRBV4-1	TGCGCCAGCAGCCAAGGCGCTTCGGCGGGGTTTTCACCCCTCCACTTT	CASSQGASAGFSPLHF
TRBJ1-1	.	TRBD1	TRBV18	TGTGCCAGCTCAAGGACAGGGGAAGGAGAAACTGAAGCTTTCTTT	CASSRTGEGETEAFF
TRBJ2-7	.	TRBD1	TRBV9	TGTGCCAGCAGCGTAGAGCCAGGGGGTTACTACGAGCAGTACTTC	CASSVEPGGYYEQYF
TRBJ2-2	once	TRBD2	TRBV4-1	TGCGCCAGCAGCCAAGACCCCGCCGGGGGAGGGTACACCGGGGAGCTGTTTTTT	CASSQDPAGGGYTGELFF
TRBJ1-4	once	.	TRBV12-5	TGTGCTAGTGGCCTGGGGGGAACTAATGAAAAACTGTTTTTT	CASGLGGTNEKLFF
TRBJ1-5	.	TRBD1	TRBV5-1	TGCGCCAGCAGCTTGACAGGGGGCAATCAGCCCCAGCATTTT	CASSLTGGNQPQHF
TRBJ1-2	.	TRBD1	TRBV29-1	TGCAGCGTTAGGACAGGGGGATATGGCTACACCTTC	CSVRTGGYGYTF
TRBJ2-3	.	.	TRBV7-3	TGTGCCAGCAGCTCCTACGGGGGTAGCACAGATACGCAGTATTTT	CASSSYGGSTDTQYF
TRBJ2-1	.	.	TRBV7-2	TGTGCCAGCAGCTTAGAGGCGCCCTCCTACAATGAGCAGTTCTTC	CASSLEAPSYNEQFF
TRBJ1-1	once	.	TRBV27	TGTGCCAGCAGTTTATTAGGGGCCAACGAAGTTGAAGCTTTCTTT	CASSLLGANEVEAFF